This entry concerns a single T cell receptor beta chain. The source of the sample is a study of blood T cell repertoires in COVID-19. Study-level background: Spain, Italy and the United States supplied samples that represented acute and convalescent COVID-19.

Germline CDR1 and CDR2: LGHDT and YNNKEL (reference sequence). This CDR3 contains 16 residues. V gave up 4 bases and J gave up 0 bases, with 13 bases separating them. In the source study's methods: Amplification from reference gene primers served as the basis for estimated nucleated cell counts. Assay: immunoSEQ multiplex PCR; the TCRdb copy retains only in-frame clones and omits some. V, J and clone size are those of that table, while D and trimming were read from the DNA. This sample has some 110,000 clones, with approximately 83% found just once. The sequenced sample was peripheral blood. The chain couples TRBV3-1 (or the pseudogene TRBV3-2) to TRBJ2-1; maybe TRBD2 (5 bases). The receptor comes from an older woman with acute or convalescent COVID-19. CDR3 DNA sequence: TGTGCCAGCAGCCGGCCTCTAGCATTCTCCTACAATGAGCAGTTCTTC. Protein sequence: CASSRPLAFSYNEQFF.